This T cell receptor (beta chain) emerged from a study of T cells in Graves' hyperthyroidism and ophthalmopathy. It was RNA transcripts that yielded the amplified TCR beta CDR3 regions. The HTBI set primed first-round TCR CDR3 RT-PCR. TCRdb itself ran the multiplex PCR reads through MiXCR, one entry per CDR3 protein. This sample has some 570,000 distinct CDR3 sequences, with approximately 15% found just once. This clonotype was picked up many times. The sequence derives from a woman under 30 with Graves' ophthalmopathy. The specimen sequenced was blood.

CDR3 in DNA: TGTGCCAGCAGCCAATTTCCCCCCCCCTCCTACAATGAGCAGTTCTTC. Translating gives CASSQFPPPSYNEQFF. V is TRBV14 and J is TRBJ2-1; D remains ambiguous. The CDR3 contains 16 residues. Trimming removed 2 bases at V and 0 bases at J, with 11 bases between. Looked up from germline, CDR1 is SGHDN and CDR2 is FVKESK.